These 15 T cell receptor beta chains share one sample of origin, sequenced in a study of T cells after posttransplantation cyclophosphamide. The data were produced by immunoSEQ multiplex PCR, yet TCRdb's version contains in-frame clones alone and is incomplete. In the table there are around 30,000 clones, about nine tenths of which are singletons. Input material: PBMCs. The source is a man in his fifties or sixties.

The CDR3 here is CASSSRTGSLNTEAFF. In DNA, the CDR3 is TGTGCCAGCAGCTCCCGAACAGGGTCCCTGAACACTGAAGCTTTCTTT. The rearrangement uses TRBV7-8 and TRBJ1-1; tentatively, D is TRBD1 (6 bases). The CDR3 sequence is 16 residues long. Trimming pared 4 bases from V and 0 bases from J, leaving 15 bases between. CDR1 is SGHVS and CDR2 is FQNEAQ in the germline V gene. The whole variable domain, remainder taken from reference TRBV7-8 and TRBJ1-1, is GAGVSQSPRYKVAKRGQDVALRCDPISGHVSLFWYQQALGQGPEFLTYFQNEAQLDKSGLPSDRFFAERPEGSVSTLKIQRTQQEDSAVYLCASSSRTGSLNTEAFFGQGTRLTVV.

The rearrangement uses TRBV7-9 and TRBJ1-2, with D unclear. Germline values: CDR1 SEHNR, CDR2 FQNEAQ (reference sequence). The V end lost 5 bases, the J end lost 6 bases, and 16 bases lay between the germline ends. The CDR3 extends over 14 amino acids. The CDR3 region has the DNA TGTGCCAGCAGCCACGAGGGTTTGACGGATGGCTACACCTTC. Translation: CASSHEGLTDGYTF. Full variable domain (missing parts from reference TRBV7-9 and TRBJ1-2): DTGVSQNPRHKITKRGQNVTFRCDPISEHNRLYWYRQTLGQGPEFLTYFQNEAQLEKSRLLSDRFSAERPKGSFSTLEIQRTEQGDSAMYLCASSHEGLTDGYTFGSGTRLTVV.

CDR3 in DNA: TGTGCCTGGAGTGATGCGGGAGGTTCGCCCCAGTTCTTC. Its protein product is CAWSDAGGSPQFF. This rearrangement joins TRBV30 to TRBJ2-1; 8 nucleotides match TRBD2. The CDR3 length is 13 residues. Germline values: CDR1 GTSNPN, CDR2 SVGIG (reference sequence). Trimming removed 1 base from V and 13 bases from J; junction bases left unmatched: 9.

For this clone: One end of the junction varies from germline; a read error may be responsible. This specimen includes other DNA sequences encoding the same CDR3. CDR3 protein: CASSRGYLSRNEQFF. In DNA form, the CDR3 reads TGTGCCAGCAGTAGGGGGTACCTCTCTCGGAATGAGCAATTCTTC. This chain connects TRBV6-5 to TRBJ2-1; D may be TRBD1 (6 bases). This CDR3 has 15 amino acids. Germline V gives CDR1 MNHEY, CDR2 SVGAGI.

The gene calls are TRBV7-9 and TRBJ2-1; D is undetermined. The germline V and J ends were trimmed by 7 bases and 1 base, with 11 bases remaining between them. Germline V gene data show CDR1 as SEHNR and CDR2 as FQNEAQ (reference sequence). This CDR3 region has 14 residues. The CDR3 sequence: CASMAPKSYNEQFF. In DNA form, the CDR3 reads TGTGCCAGCATGGCTCCAAAGTCCTACAATGAGCAGTTCTTC.

The V gene is TRBV15, the J gene TRBJ1-4; D unresolved. This CDR3 is built from 15 residues. Trimming cost V 1 base and J 5 bases, with 11 bases left between them. In germline, CDR1 is LNHNV, CDR2 YYDKDF (reference sequence). As DNA, the CDR3 is TGTGCCACCAGCAGAGTGCAGTCTTACAATGAAAAACTGTTTTTT. Its protein product is CATSRVQSYNEKLFF. The full variable domain, rest sourced from reference TRBV15 and TRBJ1-4, is DAMVIQNPRYQVTQFGKPVTLSCSQTLNHNVMYWYQQKSSQAPKLLFHYYDKDFNNEADTPDNFQSRRPNTSFCFLDIRSPGLGDTAMYLCATSRVQSYNEKLFFGSGTQLSVL.

The chain couples TRBV6-1 to TRBJ2-4, with D tentatively TRBD1 (6 bases). The CDR3 has 18 residues. Germline-derived CDR1 and CDR2 are MNHNS and SASEGT. Trimming took off 4 bases at V and 0 bases at J, with 19 bases between the two ends. The CDR3 DNA reads as TGTGCCAGCAGTGGATTCTCCGGGACACCCGTAGCCAAAAACATTCAGTACTTC. This encodes CASSGFSGTPVAKNIQYF.

The chain uses TRBV7-9 and TRBJ1-4, with no clear D. The V gene lost 3 bases and the J gene lost 8 bases, with 13 bases spanning the gap. The CDR3 covers 14 residues. Germline V gene sequence: CDR1 SEHNR, CDR2 FQNEAQ (reference sequence). Here the CDR3 DNA reads TGTGCCAGCAGCTTCCGAAGCGGATACGAAAAACTGTTTTTT. Protein: CASSFRSGYEKLFF.

This sequence joins TRBV5-1 and TRBJ1-3, with D perhaps TRBD1 (5 bases). V shed 5 bases and J shed 3 bases, with 12 bases lying between them. The length of the CDR3 is 14 residues. Germline V gene data show CDR1 as SGHRS and CDR2 as YFSETQ. In DNA, the CDR3 is TGCGCCAGCAGGGGGGACTCGATTGGAAACACCATATATTTT. It specifies CASRGDSIGNTIYF.

This rearrangement joins TRBV29-1 to TRBJ2-7; possible D gene TRBD1, 5 bases. Between the trimmed V and J ends, which lost 4 bases and 4 bases, there was a span of 20 bases. The germline V gene encodes CDR1 SQVTM and CDR2 ANQGSEA. The length of the CDR3 is 15 residues. The CDR3: CSVGSQGKMSYEQYF. The CDR3 DNA reads as TGCAGCGTTGGCAGTCAGGGAAAAATGTCATACGAGCAGTACTTC.

The chain joins TRBV30 to TRBJ2-1; TRBD1 aligns across 8 bases. CDR3 length: 15 amino acids. The V and J ends lost 0 bases and 4 bases, in that order; junction bases with no gene match: 5. Per the germline V gene, CDR1 is GTSNPN and CDR2 is SVGIG (reference sequence). The DNA for the CDR3 is TGTGCCTGGAGTGTCCGACAGGGGACTTACAATGAGCAGTTCTTC. Protein product: CAWSVRQGTYNEQFF.

The CDR3 nucleotides are TGTGCCAGCAGTAGGCAGGGACTCTACGAGCAGTACTTC. It codes for CASSRQGLYEQYF. The chain uses TRBV28 and TRBJ2-7, with D tentatively TRBD2 (6 bases). Trimming left V 5 bases short and J 3 bases short, with 11 bases between. The CDR3 consists of 13 residues. Germline V gives CDR1 MDHEN, CDR2 SYDVKM.

The chain links TRBV6-1 to TRBJ2-2, with D possibly being TRBD2 (7 bases). The CDR3 is 16 amino acids. Trimming pared 4 bases from V and 5 bases from J, leaving 17 bases between. Per the germline V gene, CDR1 is MNHNS and CDR2 is SASEGT. As DNA, the CDR3 is TGTGCCAGCAGTGGGGGACAACTAGCGTATACCGGGGAGCTGTTTTTT. This encodes CASSGGQLAYTGELFF.

Comments on this clone: One end of the junction varies from germline; a read error may be responsible. The chain is built from TRBV10-2 and TRBJ1-2; D unresolved. This CDR3 is built from 13 residues. Germline V gene data show CDR1 as WSHSY and CDR2 as SAAADI. Here the CDR3 DNA reads TGCGCCAGCAGTGGCCGAGCTAACTATGGCTGCACCTTC. Its protein is CASSGRANYGCTF.

The chain recombines TRBV2 with TRBJ2-7, with TRBD1 matching over 9 bases. Germline loops: CDR1 SNHLY, CDR2 FYNNEI. The V gene end was trimmed by 7 bases and the J gene end by 1 base; junction bases not matched to a gene: 8. The CDR3 extends over 15 amino acids. The CDR3 loop reads CASKDVGTGSYEQYF. Here the CDR3 DNA reads TGTGCCAGCAAAGACGTCGGGACAGGGTCCTACGAGCAGTACTTC.